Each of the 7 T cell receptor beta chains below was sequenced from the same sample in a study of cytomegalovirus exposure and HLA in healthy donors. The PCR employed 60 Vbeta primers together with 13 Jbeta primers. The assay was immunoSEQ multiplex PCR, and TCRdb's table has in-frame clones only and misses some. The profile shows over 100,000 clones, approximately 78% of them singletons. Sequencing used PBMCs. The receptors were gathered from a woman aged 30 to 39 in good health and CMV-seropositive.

CDR3 DNA sequence: TGTGCCAGCAGCACCGAACTAGCTGACAGCTCCTACAATGAGCAGTTCTTC. Translated, it gives CASSTELADSSYNEQFF. V usage is TRBV13 and J usage is TRBJ2-1; D is possibly TRBD2 (6 bases). This CDR3 contains 17 residues. The V end lost 5 bases, the J end lost 0 bases, and 17 bases lay between the germline ends. Germline CDR1 reads PRHDT; CDR2 reads FYEKMQ (reference sequence). Combining the CDR3 with reference TRBV13 and TRBJ2-1 gives the whole variable domain AAGVIQSPRHLIKEKRETATLKCYPIPRHDTVYWYQQGPGQDPQFLISFYEKMQSDKGSIPDRFSAQQFSDYHSELNMSSLELGDSALYFCASSTELADSSYNEQFFGPGTRLTVL.

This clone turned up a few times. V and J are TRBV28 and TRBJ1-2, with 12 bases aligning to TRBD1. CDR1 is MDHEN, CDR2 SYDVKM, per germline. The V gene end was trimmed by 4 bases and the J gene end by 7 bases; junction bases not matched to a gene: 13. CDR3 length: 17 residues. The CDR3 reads CASSSPGTGGSSGGYTF. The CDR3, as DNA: TGTGCCAGCAGTTCTCCGGGGACAGGGGGCAGTTCGGGTGGCTACACCTTC.

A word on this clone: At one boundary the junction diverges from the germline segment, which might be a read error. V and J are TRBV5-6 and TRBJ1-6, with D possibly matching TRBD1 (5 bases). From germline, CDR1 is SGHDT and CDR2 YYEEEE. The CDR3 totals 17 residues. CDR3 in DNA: TGTGCCAGCAGCTTTTTGGGGGGAGGCTCCTATAGTTCACCCCTCCACTTT. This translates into CASSFLGGGSYSSPLHF. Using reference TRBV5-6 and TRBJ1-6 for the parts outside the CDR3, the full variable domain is DAGVTQSPTHLIKTRGQQVTLRCSPKSGHDTVSWYQQALGQGPQFIFQYYEEEERQRGNFPDRFSGHQFPNYSSELNVNALLLGDSALYLCASSFLGGGSYSSPLHFGNGTRLTVT.

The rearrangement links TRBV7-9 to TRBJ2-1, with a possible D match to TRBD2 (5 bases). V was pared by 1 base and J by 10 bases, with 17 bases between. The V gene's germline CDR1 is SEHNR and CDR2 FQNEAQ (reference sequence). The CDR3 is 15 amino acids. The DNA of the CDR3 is TGTGCCAGCAGCTTAGAGACGGGAACGCTTAGAGAGCAGTTCTTC. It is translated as CASSLETGTLREQFF. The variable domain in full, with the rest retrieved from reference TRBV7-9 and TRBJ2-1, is DTGVSQNPRHKITKRGQNVTFRCDPISEHNRLYWYRQTLGQGPEFLTYFQNEAQLEKSRLLSDRFSAERPKGSFSTLEIQRTEQGDSAMYLCASSLETGTLREQFFGPGTRLTVL.

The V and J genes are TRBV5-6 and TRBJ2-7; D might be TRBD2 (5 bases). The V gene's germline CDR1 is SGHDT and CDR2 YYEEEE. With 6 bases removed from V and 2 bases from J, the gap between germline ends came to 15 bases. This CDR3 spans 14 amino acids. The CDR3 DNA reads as TGTGCCAGCAACCCGGCGGGCCTGACCTACGAGCAGTACTTC. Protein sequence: CASNPAGLTYEQYF.

CDR3 sequence reads: CASSSDFRGFNYGYTF. As DNA, the CDR3 is TGTGCCAGCAGCTCCGACTTCAGGGGTTTTAACTATGGCTACACCTTC. The chain uses TRBV7-2 and TRBJ1-2; D might be TRBD1 (6 bases). Between the trimmed V and J ends, which lost 4 bases and 1 base, there was a span of 16 bases. Germline CDR1 reads SGHTA; CDR2 reads FQGNSA. The CDR3 totals 16 residues.

CDR3 residues: CASTPDGGETQYF. CDR3 coding DNA: TGCGCCAGCACCCCGGACGGAGGAGAGACCCAGTACTTC. The chain links TRBV5-1 to TRBJ2-5, with D maybe TRBD2 (5 bases). The germline gives CDR1 SGHRS, CDR2 YFSETQ. V dropped 6 bases and J dropped 4 bases, with 13 bases sitting between them. The CDR3 runs to 13 residues. The variable domain in full, with the rest retrieved from reference TRBV5-1 and TRBJ2-5, is KAGVTQTPRYLIKTRGQQVTLSCSPISGHRSVSWYQQTPGQGLQFLFEYFSETQRNKGNFPGRFSGRQFSNSRSEMNVSTLELGDSALYLCASTPDGGETQYFGPGTRLLVL.